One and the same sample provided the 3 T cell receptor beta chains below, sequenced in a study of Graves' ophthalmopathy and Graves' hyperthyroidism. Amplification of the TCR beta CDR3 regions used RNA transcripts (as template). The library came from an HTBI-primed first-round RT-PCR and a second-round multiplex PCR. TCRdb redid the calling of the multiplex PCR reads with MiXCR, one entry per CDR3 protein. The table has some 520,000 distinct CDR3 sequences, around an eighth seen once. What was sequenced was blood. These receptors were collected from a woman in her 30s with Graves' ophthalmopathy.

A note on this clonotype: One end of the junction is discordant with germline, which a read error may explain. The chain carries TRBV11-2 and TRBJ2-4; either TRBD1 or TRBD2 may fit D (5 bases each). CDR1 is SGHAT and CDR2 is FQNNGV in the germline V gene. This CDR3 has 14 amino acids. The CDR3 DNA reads TGTGCCAGCAGCTTAGCACGGGGCAAAAACATTAAGTACTTC. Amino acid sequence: CASSLARGKNIKYF.

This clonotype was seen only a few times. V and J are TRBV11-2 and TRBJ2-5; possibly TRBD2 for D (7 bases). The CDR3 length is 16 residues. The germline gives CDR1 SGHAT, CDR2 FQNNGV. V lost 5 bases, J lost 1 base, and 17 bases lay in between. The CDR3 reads CASSRLGGALQETQYF. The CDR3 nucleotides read TGTGCCAGCAGCCGTTTGGGGGGGGCCCTCCAAGAGACCCAGTACTTC.

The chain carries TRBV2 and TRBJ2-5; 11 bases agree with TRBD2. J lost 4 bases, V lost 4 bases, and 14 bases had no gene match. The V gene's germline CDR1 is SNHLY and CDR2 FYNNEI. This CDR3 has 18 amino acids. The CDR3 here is CASSAGTSGGLRIETQYF. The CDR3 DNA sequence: TGTGCCAGCAGTGCGGGGACTAGCGGAGGGCTTCGTATAGAGACCCAGTACTTC.